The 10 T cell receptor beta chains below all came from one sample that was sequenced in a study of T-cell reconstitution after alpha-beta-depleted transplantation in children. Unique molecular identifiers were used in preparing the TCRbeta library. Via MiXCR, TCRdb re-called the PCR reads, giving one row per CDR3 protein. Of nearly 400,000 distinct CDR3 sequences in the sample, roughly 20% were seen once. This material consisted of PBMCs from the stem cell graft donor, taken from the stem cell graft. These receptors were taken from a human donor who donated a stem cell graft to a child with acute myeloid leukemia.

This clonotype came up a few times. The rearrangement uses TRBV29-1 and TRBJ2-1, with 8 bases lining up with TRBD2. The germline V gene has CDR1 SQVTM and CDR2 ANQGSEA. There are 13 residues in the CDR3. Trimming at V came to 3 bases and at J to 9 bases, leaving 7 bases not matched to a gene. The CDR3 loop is CSVELAGFVEQFF. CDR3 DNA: TGCAGCGTTGAGCTAGCGGGTTTTGTTGAGCAGTTCTTC.

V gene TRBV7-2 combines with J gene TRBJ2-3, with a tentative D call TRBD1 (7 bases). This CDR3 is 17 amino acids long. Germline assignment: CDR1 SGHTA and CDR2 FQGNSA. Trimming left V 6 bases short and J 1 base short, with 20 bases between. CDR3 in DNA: TGTGCCAGCAGTCCTCGGACAGGAGGGCTTGGCACAGATACGCAGTATTTT. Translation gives CASSPRTGGLGTDTQYF.

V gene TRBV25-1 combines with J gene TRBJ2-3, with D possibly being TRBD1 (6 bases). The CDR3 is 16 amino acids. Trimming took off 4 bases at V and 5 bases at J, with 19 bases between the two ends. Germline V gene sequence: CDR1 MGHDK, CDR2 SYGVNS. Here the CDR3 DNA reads TGTGCCAGCAGTGCAACACAGGGATTGAGGAAAGATACGCAGTATTTT. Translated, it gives CASSATQGLRKDTQYF.

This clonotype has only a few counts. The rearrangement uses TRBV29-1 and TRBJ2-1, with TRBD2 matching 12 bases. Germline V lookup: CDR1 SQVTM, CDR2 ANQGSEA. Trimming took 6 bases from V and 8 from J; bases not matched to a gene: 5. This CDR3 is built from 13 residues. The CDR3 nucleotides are TGCAGCGTGGCACTAGCGGGAGGCGATGAGCAGTTCTTC. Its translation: CSVALAGGDEQFF.

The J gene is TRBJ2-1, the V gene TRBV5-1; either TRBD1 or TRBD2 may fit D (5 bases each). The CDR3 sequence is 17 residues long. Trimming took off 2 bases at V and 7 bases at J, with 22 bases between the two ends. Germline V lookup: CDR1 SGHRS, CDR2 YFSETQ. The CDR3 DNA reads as TGCGCCAGCAGCTTCATCTTGGGACCCATCGGAGTAAATGAGCAGTTCTTC. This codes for CASSFILGPIGVNEQFF.

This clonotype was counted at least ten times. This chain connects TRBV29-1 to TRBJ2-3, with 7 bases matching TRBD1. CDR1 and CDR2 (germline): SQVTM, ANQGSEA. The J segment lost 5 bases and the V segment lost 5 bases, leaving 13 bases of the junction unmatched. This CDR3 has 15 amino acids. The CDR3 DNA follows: TGCAGCGTTCGAAACAACAGGGGATCTGGAGATACGCAGTATTTT. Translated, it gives CSVRNNRGSGDTQYF.

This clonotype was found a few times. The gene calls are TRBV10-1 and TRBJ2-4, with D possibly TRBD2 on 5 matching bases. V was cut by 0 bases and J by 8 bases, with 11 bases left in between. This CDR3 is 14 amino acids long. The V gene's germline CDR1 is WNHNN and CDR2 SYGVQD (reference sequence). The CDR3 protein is CASSESRGSDIQYF. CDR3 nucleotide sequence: TGCGCCAGCAGTGAGTCTCGGGGAAGCGACATTCAGTACTTC.

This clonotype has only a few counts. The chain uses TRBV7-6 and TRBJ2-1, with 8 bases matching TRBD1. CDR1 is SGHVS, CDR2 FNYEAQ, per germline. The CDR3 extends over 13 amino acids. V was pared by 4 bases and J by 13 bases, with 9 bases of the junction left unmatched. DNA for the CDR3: TGTGCCAGCAGCTCGAGCTCCGGGACAGGTCAGTTCTTC. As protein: CASSSSSGTGQFF. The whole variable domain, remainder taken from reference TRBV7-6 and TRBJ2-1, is GAGVSQSPRYKVTKRGQDVALRCDPISGHVSLYWYRQALGQGPEFLTYFNYEAQQDKSGLPNDRFSAERPEGSISTLTIQRTEQRDSAMYRCASSSSSGTGQFFGPGTRLTVL.

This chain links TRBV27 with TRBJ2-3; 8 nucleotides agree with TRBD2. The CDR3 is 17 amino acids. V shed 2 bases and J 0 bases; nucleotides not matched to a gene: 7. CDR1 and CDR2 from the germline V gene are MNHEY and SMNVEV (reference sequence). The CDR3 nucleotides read TGTGCCAGCAGTTTAAAACCGGGACTAGTTAGCACAGATACGCAGTATTTT. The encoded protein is CASSLKPGLVSTDTQYF.

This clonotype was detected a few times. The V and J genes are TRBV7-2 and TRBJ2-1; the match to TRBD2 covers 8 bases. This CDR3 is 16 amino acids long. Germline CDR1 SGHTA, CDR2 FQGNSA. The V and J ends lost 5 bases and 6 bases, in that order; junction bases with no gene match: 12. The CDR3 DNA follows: TGTGCCAGCAGCGTCCAGACTAGCGCAACGTCCAATGAGCAGTTCTTC. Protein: CASSVQTSATSNEQFF.